Listed below are T cell receptor beta chains from one sample, sequenced in a study of lung T cells in sarcoidosis with Löfgren's syndrome. MiXCR, run by TCRdb on the reads, gives a single entry per CDR3 protein. The sample lists 55,000 to 80,000 distinct CDR3 sequences, approximately 22% occurring once. Sample: CD4+ T cells from PBMCs. Receptors were obtained from a human donor with sarcoidosis (Löfgren's syndrome or another form), or a control subject (not recorded which). CDR3s include the opening cysteine and the closing phenylalanine or tryptophan. D genes are given only for firm matches. Rows may omit the clone size; those that give it use once, few, many or a size class.

j_gene,abundance,v_gene,d_gene,CDR3nt,CDR3aa
TRBJ1-5,few,TRBV19,TRBD1,TGTGCCACCGGACAGGGACACTATGATCAGCCCCAGCATTTT,CATGQGHYDQPQHF
TRBJ1-5,few,TRBV12-3/TRBV12-4,-,TGTGCCAGCAGTTTAGCGGTAGGGAATCAGCCCCAGCATTTT,CASSLAVGNQPQHF
TRBJ1-1,many,TRBV12-3/TRBV12-4,-,TGTGCCAGCAGTCCGGACCTGAACACTGAAGCTTTCTTT,CASSPDLNTEAFF
TRBJ2-7,many,TRBV28,-,TGTGCCAGCAGTTTAATAGCAGGATCCTACGAGCAGTACTTC,CASSLIAGSYEQYF
TRBJ2-3,medium-sized,TRBV28,-,TGTGCCAGCAGTTTCTCTCATACGCAGTATTTT,CASSFSHTQYF
TRBJ2-7,many,TRBV6-1,-,TGTGCCAGCACTATGGACAGTAGCGCATCCTACGAGCAGTACTTC,CASTMDSSASYEQYF
TRBJ1-1,many,TRBV6-1,TRBD1,TGTGCCAGTCACAGGGGTAACACTGAAGCTTTCTTT,CASHRGNTEAFF
TRBJ2-4,-,TRBV6-6,TRBD2,TGTGCCAGCAGTTACTCTAGCGGGGGTCTAGCCAAAAACATTCAGTACTTC,CASSYSSGGLAKNIQYF
TRBJ2-5,-,TRBV5-1,-,TGCGCCAGCGGCCCTCAACAGGCCTCCCAAGAGACCCAGTACTTC,CASGPQQASQETQYF
TRBJ1-6,-,TRBV27,-,TGTGCCAGCAGTTTAAAGCGAGATTCTTCACCCCTCCACTTT,CASSLKRDSSPLHF
TRBJ2-5,few,TRBV29-1,-,TGCAGCGTTGACGGCAGGGACGGGGAGACCCAGTACTTC,CSVDGRDGETQYF
TRBJ2-7,many,TRBV28,TRBD2,TGTGCCAGCACCGTAGGCCCTAGCGGGGGCGAGCAGTACTTC,CASTVGPSGGEQYF
TRBJ2-7,-,TRBV29-1,-,TGCAGCGCCCTCCGAGGGGCCTACGAGCAGTACTTC,CSALRGAYEQYF
TRBJ2-1,many,TRBV20-1,-,TGCAGTGCTTACCGGGACGGACTTTTGGATGAGCAGTTCTTC,CSAYRDGLLDEQFF
TRBJ1-1,few,TRBV5-1,-,TGCGCCAGCAGCTTGGGAGGGGGGGCCGTTGAAGCTTTCTTT,CASSLGGGAVEAFF
TRBJ2-3,many,TRBV27,-,TGTGCCAGCAGTCCGAGGGTCCCAACCACAGATACGCAGTATTTT,CASSPRVPTTDTQYF
TRBJ1-5,few,TRBV6-5,-,TGTGCCAGCAGTTGCTCGGCAGGCAATCGGCCCCAGCATTTT,CASSCSAGNRPQHF
TRBJ2-3,few,TRBV19,TRBD2,TGTGCCAGTAGTACCACAGCGGGAGAGGGCACAGATACGCAGTATTTT,CASSTTAGEGTDTQYF
TRBJ1-1,-,TRBV7-2,-,TGTGCCAGCAGCTTAGTCAGGGGACGAACTGAAGCTTTCTTT,CASSLVRGRTEAFF
TRBJ2-2,many,TRBV20-1,-,TGCAGTGCAACACAGGGTCGGACCGGGGAGCTGTTTTTT,CSATQGRTGELFF
TRBJ1-1,medium-sized,TRBV27,-,TGTGCCAGCAGTTTTCGCAAGAACACTGAAGCTTTCTTT,CASSFRKNTEAFF
TRBJ2-7,few,TRBV7-2,-,TGTGCCAGCAGCCCTCGGTCGGTGAGCTCCTACGAGCAGTACTTC,CASSPRSVSSYEQYF
TRBJ2-2,-,TRBV18,-,TGTGCCAGCTCACCTTTGAACCGAGTGGACACCGGGGAGCTGTTTTTT,CASSPLNRVDTGELFF